This T cell receptor beta chain was captured in a study of shared clonotypes between healthy human individuals. The study, taken as a whole, reports: Naive subsets generally exceeded memory subsets in estimated richness. Incompleteness in sorted-subset sequencing, despite large depth, was shown by rarefaction.

Terminally differentiated effector memory CD45RA+ cells were left out of the naive CD8 fraction, which was CD45RO-negative and positively selected for CCR7. Donors comprised only Caucasian adults living in Nashville, Tennessee. This CDR3 contains 16 residues. The V gene's germline CDR1 is MNHNS and CDR2 SASEGT. Trimming took 0 bases from V and 3 from J, leaving 15 bases between them. On this clone itself: Antigen: not known.

As handled by the study authors: As immunoSEQ supplied junction-only sequences (without quality scores), filtering differed. The data were produced by immunoSEQ multiplex PCR, yet TCRdb's version contains in-frame clones alone and is incomplete. V and J calls and clone size are copied from that table; D and trimming were computed from the DNA. The sample lists hundreds of thousands of clones, 90% to 95% occurring once. The chain is built from TRBV6-1 and TRBJ2-7; D is perhaps TRBD1 or TRBD2 (6 bases each). The receptor was isolated from a woman aged 25 to 39 in good health. The sequenced sample consisted of naive CD8+ T cells sorted from blood. The CDR3 region is CASSEARGPGDYEQYF. DNA for the CDR3: TGTGCCAGCAGTGAAGCCCGGGGGCCCGGGGACTACGAGCAGTACTTC.